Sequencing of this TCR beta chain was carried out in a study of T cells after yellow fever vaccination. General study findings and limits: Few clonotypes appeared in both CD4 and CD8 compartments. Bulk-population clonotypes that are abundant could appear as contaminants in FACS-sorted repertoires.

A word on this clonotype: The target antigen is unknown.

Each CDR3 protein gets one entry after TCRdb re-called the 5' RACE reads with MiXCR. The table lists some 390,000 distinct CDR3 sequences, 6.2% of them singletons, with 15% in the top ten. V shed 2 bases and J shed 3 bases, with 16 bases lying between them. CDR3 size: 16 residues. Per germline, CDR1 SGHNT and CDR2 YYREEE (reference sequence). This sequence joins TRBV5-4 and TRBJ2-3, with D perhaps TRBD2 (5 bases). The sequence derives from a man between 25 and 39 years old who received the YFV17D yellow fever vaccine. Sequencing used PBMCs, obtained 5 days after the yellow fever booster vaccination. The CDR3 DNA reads TGTGCCAGCAGCTTTCGGATCGAGGGCGCGACAGATACGCAGTATTTT. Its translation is CASSFRIEGATDTQYF.